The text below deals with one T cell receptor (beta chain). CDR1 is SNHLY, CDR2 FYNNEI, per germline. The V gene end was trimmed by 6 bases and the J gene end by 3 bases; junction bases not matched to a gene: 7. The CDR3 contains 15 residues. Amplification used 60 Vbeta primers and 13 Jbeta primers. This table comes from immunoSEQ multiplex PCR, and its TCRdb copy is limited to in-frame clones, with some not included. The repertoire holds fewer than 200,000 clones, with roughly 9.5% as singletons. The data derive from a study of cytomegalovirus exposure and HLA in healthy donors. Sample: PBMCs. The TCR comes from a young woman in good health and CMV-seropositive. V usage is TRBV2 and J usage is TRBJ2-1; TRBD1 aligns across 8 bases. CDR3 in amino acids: CASRNDRGSYNEQFF. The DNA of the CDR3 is TGTGCCAGCAGGAATGACAGGGGAAGCTACAATGAGCAGTTCTTC.